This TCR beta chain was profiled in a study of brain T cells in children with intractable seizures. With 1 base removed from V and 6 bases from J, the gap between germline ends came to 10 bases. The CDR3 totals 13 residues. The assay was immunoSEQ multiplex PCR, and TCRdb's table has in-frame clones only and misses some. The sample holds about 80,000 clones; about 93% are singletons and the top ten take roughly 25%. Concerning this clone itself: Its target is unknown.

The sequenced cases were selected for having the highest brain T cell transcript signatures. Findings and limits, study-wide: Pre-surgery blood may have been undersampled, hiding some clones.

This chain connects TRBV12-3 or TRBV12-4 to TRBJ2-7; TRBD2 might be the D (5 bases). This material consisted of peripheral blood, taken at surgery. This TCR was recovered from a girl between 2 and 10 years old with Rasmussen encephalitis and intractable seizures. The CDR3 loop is CASSLVLATEQYF. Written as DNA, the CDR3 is TGTGCCAGCAGTTTAGTCCTAGCAACCGAGCAGTACTTC.